The sequence of this T cell receptor beta chain was determined in a study of T cell responses to AZD1222 COVID-19 vaccine. Some clones are missing from TCRdb's copy, which holds only in-frame ones; the method was immunoSEQ multiplex PCR. The data show 90,000 to 150,000 clones, roughly 90% seen once. The sequences come from peripheral blood, collected on day 0 of AZD1222 vaccination. This TCR was recovered from an adult in good health.

The CDR3 region has the DNA TGTGCCAGCAGCTTGGGGGGGACCGACTATACACCCCTCCACTTT. Protein: CASSLGGTDYTPLHF. J is TRBJ1-6 and V is TRBV5-4; D may be TRBD1 (5 bases). The CDR3 is 15 amino acids. V was trimmed by 0 bases and J by 11 bases, leaving 15 bases between them. Germline V CDR1 and CDR2: SGHNT, YYREEE (reference sequence).